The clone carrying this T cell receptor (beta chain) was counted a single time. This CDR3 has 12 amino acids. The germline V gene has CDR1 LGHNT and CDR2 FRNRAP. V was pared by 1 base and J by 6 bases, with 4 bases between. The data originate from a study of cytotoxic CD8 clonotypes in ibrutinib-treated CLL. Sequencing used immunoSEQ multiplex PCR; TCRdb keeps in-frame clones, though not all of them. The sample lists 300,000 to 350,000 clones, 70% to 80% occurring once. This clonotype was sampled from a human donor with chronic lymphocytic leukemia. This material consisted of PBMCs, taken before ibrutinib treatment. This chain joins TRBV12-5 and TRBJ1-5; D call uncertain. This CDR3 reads CASGLDTQPQHF. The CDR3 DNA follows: TGTGCTAGTGGTTTGGATACTCAGCCCCAGCATTTT. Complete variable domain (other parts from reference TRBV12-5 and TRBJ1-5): DARVTQTPRHKVTEMGQEVTMRCQPILGHNTVFWYRQTMMQGLELLAYFRNRAPLDDSGMPKDRFSAEMPDATLATLKIQPSEPRDSAVYFCASGLDTQPQHFGDGTRLSIL.